This T cell receptor beta chain was captured in a study of blood T cell repertoires in COVID-19. As for the study in general: Both acute and convalescent COVID-19 samples were obtained from the United States, Italy and Spain. PBMCs, B-cell-depleted T cells, or T cells provided the cDNA or gDNA that made up the material.

The cohort comprised adults aged roughly 18 to 95 years residing in approximately 22 US areas. Method: immunoSEQ multiplex PCR; TCRdb's copy keeps in-frame clones and lacks some. Among hundreds of thousands of clones listed, roughly nine tenths were seen once. This clonotype was sampled from a woman aged 18-29 years who had recovered from COVID-19. Material: PBMCs or T cells enriched from blood (not recorded which).

CDR3 DNA sequence: TGTGCCCTAGGGACAGGGGATAATTCACCCCTCCACTTT. Its protein product is CALGTGDNSPLHF. The V call is TRBV30, the J call TRBJ1-6; 10 bases are a match to TRBD1. CDR1 and CDR2 (germline): GTSNPN, SVGIG (reference sequence). The V and J ends lost 8 bases and 5 bases, in that order; junction bases with no gene match: 3. This CDR3 has 13 residues.